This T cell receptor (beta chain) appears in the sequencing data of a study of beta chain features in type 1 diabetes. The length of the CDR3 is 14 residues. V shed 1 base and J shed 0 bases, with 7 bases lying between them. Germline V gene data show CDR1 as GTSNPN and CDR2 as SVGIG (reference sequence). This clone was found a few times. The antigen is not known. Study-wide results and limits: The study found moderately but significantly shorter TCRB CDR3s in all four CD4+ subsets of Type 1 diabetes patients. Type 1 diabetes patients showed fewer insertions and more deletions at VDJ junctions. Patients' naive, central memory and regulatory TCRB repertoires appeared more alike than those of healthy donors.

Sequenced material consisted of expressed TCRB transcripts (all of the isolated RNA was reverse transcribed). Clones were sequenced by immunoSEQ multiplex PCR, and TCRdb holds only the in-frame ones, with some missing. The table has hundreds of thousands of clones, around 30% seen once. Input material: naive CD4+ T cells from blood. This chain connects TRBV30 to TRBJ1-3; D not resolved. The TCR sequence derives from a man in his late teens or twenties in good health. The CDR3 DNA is TGTGCCTGGAGTGATGAGAGCTCTGGAAACACCATATATTTT. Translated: CAWSDESSGNTIYF. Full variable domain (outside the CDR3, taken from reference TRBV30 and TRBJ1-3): SQTIHQWPATLVQPVGSPLSLECTVEGTSNPNLYWYRQAAGRGLQLLFYSVGIGQISSEVPQNLSASRPQDRQFILSSKKLLLSDSGFYLCAWSDESSGNTIYFGEGSWLTVV.